The 11 T cell receptor beta chains given below trace back to one sample, sequenced in a study of Ad26.COV2.S vaccination and SARS-CoV-2 variants. Regarding treatment: around 19 received Ad26.COV2.S at low or high dose, single or two shots; about 5 received placebo; per-sample allocation not given. Sampling was done on day 63 after the first vaccine or placebo injection. This table comes from immunoSEQ multiplex PCR, and its TCRdb copy is limited to in-frame clones, with some not included. The sample contains about 400,000 clones, 80% to 90% of which appear only once. The material was peripheral blood, obtained in a trial of Ad26.COV2.S vaccine versus placebo. These receptors came from a person between 18 and 59 years old who received the Ad26.COV2.S COVID-19 vaccine or a placebo.

The chain employs TRBV9 and TRBJ1-1; D not certain. The CDR3 has 10 amino acids. Germline loops: CDR1 SGDLS, CDR2 YYNGEE. The V end lost 0 bases, the J end lost 10 bases, and 4 bases lay between the germline ends. The CDR3 spells CASSVESAFF. CDR3 coding DNA: TGTGCCAGCAGCGTAGAGTCAGCTTTCTTT.

The V call is TRBV4-2, the J call TRBJ2-3; 10 bases agree with TRBD2. This CDR3 comprises 15 residues. Trimming at V came to 4 bases and at J to 4 bases, leaving 5 bases not matched to a gene. Germline CDR1 is LGHNA and CDR2 is YNFKEQ. This chain's CDR3 is CASSPSGGAADTQYF. The CDR3 nucleotides are TGTGCCAGCAGCCCCAGCGGGGGGGCCGCAGATACGCAGTATTTT.

The gene calls are TRBV6-5 and TRBJ1-1; tentatively, D is TRBD1 (5 bases). The CDR3 contains 12 residues. Germline lookup yields CDR1 MNHEY and CDR2 SVGAGI. With 10 bases removed from V and 4 bases from J, the gap between germline ends came to 13 bases. The CDR3: CATMGGSTEAFF. The CDR3 nucleotides read TGTGCCACCATGGGGGGGTCCACTGAAGCTTTCTTT.

The chain carries TRBV6-5 and TRBJ2-3; D may be TRBD2 (6 bases). Trimming shortened V by 0 bases and J by 8 bases, and 12 bases separated the two germline ends. The germline CDR1 and CDR2 sequences are MNHEY and SVGAGI. The CDR3 covers 14 residues. DNA of the CDR3: TGTGCCAGCAGTTACTCGGGCCTAGCGAGTACGCAGTATTTT. This sequence encodes CASSYSGLASTQYF.

The J gene is TRBJ2-7, the V gene TRBV7-6; D gene ambiguous. The CDR3 has 12 residues. CDR1 and CDR2 (germline): SGHVS, FNYEAQ. V dropped 4 bases and J dropped 5 bases, with 9 bases sitting between them. In DNA, the CDR3 is TGTGCCAGCAGCTCCCTCCCGGACGAGCAGTACTTC. Its translation is CASSSLPDEQYF. The full variable domain, its missing parts supplied by reference TRBV7-6 and TRBJ2-7, is GAGVSQSPRYKVTKRGQDVALRCDPISGHVSLYWYRQALGQGPEFLTYFNYEAQQDKSGLPNDRFSAERPEGSISTLTIQRTEQRDSAMYRCASSSLPDEQYFGPGTRLTVT.

This clone was seen just once. The V gene is TRBV29-1, the J gene TRBJ1-1; D gene unclear. The germline V and J ends were trimmed by 3 bases and 7 bases, with 9 bases remaining between them. The CDR3 is made up of 11 amino acids. Germline V gene data show CDR1 as SQVTM and CDR2 as ANQGSEA. The CDR3 DNA sequence: TGCAGCGTTGACGTGGGCGGTGAAGCTTTCTTT. Translation: CSVDVGGEAFF.

The V call is TRBV2, the J call TRBJ1-2; D unclear. Trimming shortened V by 2 bases and J by 5 bases, and 6 bases separated the two germline ends. CDR1 and CDR2 from the germline V gene are SNHLY and FYNNEI. This CDR3 is built from 12 residues. CDR3 nucleotide sequence: TGTGCCAGCAGTGAAAGATTTTATGGCTACACCTTC. It is translated as CASSERFYGYTF. The variable domain in full, completed from reference TRBV2 and TRBJ1-2, reads EPEVTQTPSHQVTQMGQEVILRCVPISNHLYFYWYRQILGQKVEFLVSFYNNEISEKSEIFDDQFSVERPDGSNFTLKIRSTKLEDSAMYFCASSERFYGYTFGSGTRLTVV.

The genes are TRBV18 and TRBJ2-7; D uncertain. This CDR3 is 13 amino acids long. V lost 3 bases and J 11 bases, leaving 17 bases between the germline ends. The germline gives CDR1 KGHSH, CDR2 LQKENI. The DNA of the CDR3 is TGTGCCAGCTCACCCTCGAACTCGGACGCAAAGTACTTC. Residues: CASSPSNSDAKYF.

The V gene is TRBV30, the J gene TRBJ2-7; 12 bases line up with TRBD2. Looked up from germline, CDR1 is GTSNPN and CDR2 is SVGIG (reference sequence). Trimming cost V 2 bases and J 2 bases; bases outside gene matches: 10. This CDR3 has 17 residues. CDR3 coding DNA: TGTGCCTGGAGTAATTTGCTAGCGGGAGGGCCGACCTACGAGCAGTACTTC. This translates into CAWSNLLAGGPTYEQYF.

This chain joins TRBV21-1 and TRBJ1-3. TRBV21-1 is a listed pseudogene. CDR3 length: 14 residues. The CDR3, as DNA: TGTGCCAGCAGCTCAAGGGCCTCTGGAAACACCATATATTTT. Translated, it gives CASSSRASGNTIYF.

This clone was seen only a few times. V gene TRBV11-2 combines with J gene TRBJ2-6; D remains ambiguous. V was trimmed by 1 base and J by 4 bases, leaving 14 bases between them. CDR1 and CDR2 (germline): SGHAT, FQNNGV. The CDR3 is 17 amino acids. CDR3 loop: CASSLVPRAQGANVLTF. The CDR3 nucleotides are TGTGCCAGCAGCTTAGTGCCTAGGGCGCAGGGGGCCAACGTCCTGACTTTC.